The present T cell receptor beta chain was sequenced within a study of vaccination and CD4 T cells after COVID-19. Details on this clonotype: Its specificity is unknown.

Treatment denoted: roughly 10-day PBMC culture with coronavirus spike peptide pools or control peptides (ViraFEST assay). Cultured CD4+ T cell DNA was sequenced using the Oncomine TCR Beta short-read assay. In TCRdb, the PCR reads were re-called with MiXCR into one record per CDR3 protein. Among approximately 15,000 distinct CDR3 sequences listed, about 50% were seen once. Per germline, CDR1 GTSNPN and CDR2 SVGIG (reference sequence). The CDR3 consists of 13 residues. The V and J ends lost 3 bases and 5 bases respectively, with 12 bases between them. The receptor was derived from a human donor who had recovered from COVID-19. Specimen: CD4+ T cells from blood, cultured in vitro. J is TRBJ2-3 and V is TRBV30, with D unresolved. The DNA of the CDR3 is TGTGCCTGGAGCGGAGAGGTCCAAGATACGCAGTATTTT. As protein: CAWSGEVQDTQYF.